A single sample is the source of the 10 T cell receptor beta chains below, sequenced in a study of T cells in Graves' hyperthyroidism and ophthalmopathy. RNA transcripts yielded amplified TCR beta CDR3 regions. The HTBI primer set drove a first-round RT-PCR of the TCR CDR3. Each CDR3 protein gets one entry after TCRdb re-called the multiplex PCR reads with MiXCR. The table shows under 700,000 distinct CDR3 sequences, with over 15% occurring only once. What was sequenced was blood. These receptors all come from a woman in her late teens or twenties with Graves' hyperthyroidism.

A few counts support this clonotype. V usage is TRBV12-3 or TRBV12-4 and J usage is TRBJ2-1; 10 nucleotides align to TRBD2. V gave up 6 bases and J gave up 7 bases; unmatched junction bases: 6. The CDR3 is 14 residues long. CDR3 DNA sequence: TGTGCCAGCAGATTTAGCGGGAGGAAAAATGAGCAGTTCTTC. Its protein is CASRFSGRKNEQFF.

This clonotype was detected only a few times. This chain uses TRBV19 with TRBJ2-5; D is tentatively TRBD1 or TRBD2 (5 bases each). This CDR3 has 17 residues. V lost 1 base, J lost 5 bases, and 20 bases lay in between. The germline V gene encodes CDR1 LNHDA and CDR2 SQIVND (reference sequence). CDR3 DNA: TGTGCCAGTAGTATAGTATTTAGGGGACGGCCCCAGGAGACCCAGTACTTC. Its protein is CASSIVFRGRPQETQYF.

The chain has TRBV2 and TRBJ2-2, with TRBD2 identical over 9 bases. Unmatched junction bases numbered 9, after V lost 6 bases and J lost 4 bases. Germline V lookup: CDR1 SNHLY, CDR2 FYNNEI. The CDR3 sequence is 16 residues long. CDR3 sequence (DNA): TGTGCCAGCAGGGACTCCGGGACTAGCAGCACCGGGGAGCTGTTTTTT. Translated, it gives CASRDSGTSSTGELFF.

This clonotype was counted at least ten times. The chain carries TRBV6-1 and TRBJ2-3; D is uncertain. The germline gives CDR1 MNHNS, CDR2 SASEGT. The CDR3 is made up of 16 amino acids. V dropped 6 bases and J dropped 2 bases, with 18 bases sitting between them. CDR3: CASRDALVGYTDTQYF. CDR3 nucleotides: TGTGCCAGCAGGGACGCCCTGGTAGGGTACACAGATACGCAGTATTTT.

Ten or more counts support this clonotype. The chain combines TRBV20-1 with TRBJ2-3, with 11 bases lining up with TRBD2. V lost 6 bases and J lost 4; bases outside the gene matches: 6. The CDR3 length is 14 residues. The germline CDR1 and CDR2 sequences are DFQATT and SNEGSKA (reference sequence). The CDR3 spells CSASTSGAPDTQYF. CDR3 nucleotide sequence: TGCAGTGCCTCGACTAGCGGGGCCCCAGATACGCAGTATTTT.

This clonotype was observed many times. V gene TRBV5-1 combines with J gene TRBJ2-1, with TRBD2 matching over 14 bases. Germline loops: CDR1 SGHRS, CDR2 YFSETQ. The V segment lost 4 bases and the J segment 2 bases; nucleotides outside the gene matches: 8. This CDR3 region has 18 residues. CDR3 loop: CASSLRLAGGLTYNEQFF. DNA of the CDR3: TGCGCCAGCAGCCTCCGACTAGCGGGGGGGCTGACCTACAATGAGCAGTTCTTC. Combining the CDR3 with reference TRBV5-1 and TRBJ2-1 gives the whole variable domain KAGVTQTPRYLIKTRGQQVTLSCSPISGHRSVSWYQQTPGQGLQFLFEYFSETQRNKGNFPGRFSGRQFSNSRSEMNVSTLELGDSALYLCASSLRLAGGLTYNEQFFGPGTRLTVL.

This chain uses TRBV19 with TRBJ2-2; D is possibly TRBD1 (5 bases). V shed 5 bases and J shed 6 bases, with 16 bases lying between them. Looked up from germline, CDR1 is LNHDA and CDR2 is SQIVND (reference sequence). The CDR3 is made up of 15 amino acids. This chain's CDR3 is CASSPQERDAGELFF. The CDR3 DNA follows: TGTGCCAGTAGTCCACAGGAAAGGGATGCCGGGGAGCTGTTTTTT.

This clonotype was counted ten times or more. The chain is built from TRBV7-2 and TRBJ2-1; 7 positions match TRBD1. Trimming cost V 5 bases and J 5 bases; bases outside gene matches: 3. The CDR3 is made up of 13 amino acids. CDR1 SGHTA and CDR2 FQGNSA come from the germline V gene. CDR3 residues: CASSIDRDNEQFF. DNA for the CDR3: TGTGCCAGCAGCATTGACAGGGACAATGAGCAGTTCTTC.

In its sample, this clonotype was seen many times. The rearrangement uses TRBV12-3 or TRBV12-4 and TRBJ1-1; the D is unclear. The CDR3 spans 13 residues. Trimming removed 8 bases at V and 6 bases at J, with 16 bases between. CDR3 region: CASSGPLPSEAFF. The CDR3 DNA sequence: TGTGCCAGCTCCGGGCCCTTACCATCTGAAGCTTTCTTT.

This clonotype occurred many times. The V and J genes are TRBV12-3 or TRBV12-4 and TRBJ2-5; 11 nucleotides match TRBD2. Germline trimming cut 6 bases from V and 1 base from J; bases unmatched to any gene: 7. CDR3 length equals 16 residues. The DNA of the CDR3 is TGTGCCAGCAGACTTAGCGGGGGGGGATTCCAAGAGACCCAGTACTTC. This encodes CASRLSGGGFQETQYF.